This T cell receptor beta chain was captured by sequencing in a study of cytomegalovirus exposure and HLA in healthy donors. A multiplex PCR was run with 60 Vbeta primers and 13 Jbeta primers. TCRdb keeps only in-frame clones here, not all; method: immunoSEQ multiplex PCR. The repertoire holds some 110,000 clones, with approximately 70% as singletons. V was cut by 4 bases and J by 7 bases, with 18 bases left in between. The CDR3 runs to 15 residues. Germline V gene sequence: CDR1 SGHRS, CDR2 YFSETQ. This sequence was found in a man aged 25 to 45 in good health and CMV-seronegative. The chain uses TRBV5-1 and TRBJ2-4, with a weak D call TRBD2 (6 bases). What was sequenced was PBMCs. The CDR3 reads CASSPDAGRANIQYF. Written as DNA, the CDR3 is TGCGCCAGCAGCCCGGATGCGGGGAGAGCCAACATTCAGTACTTC.